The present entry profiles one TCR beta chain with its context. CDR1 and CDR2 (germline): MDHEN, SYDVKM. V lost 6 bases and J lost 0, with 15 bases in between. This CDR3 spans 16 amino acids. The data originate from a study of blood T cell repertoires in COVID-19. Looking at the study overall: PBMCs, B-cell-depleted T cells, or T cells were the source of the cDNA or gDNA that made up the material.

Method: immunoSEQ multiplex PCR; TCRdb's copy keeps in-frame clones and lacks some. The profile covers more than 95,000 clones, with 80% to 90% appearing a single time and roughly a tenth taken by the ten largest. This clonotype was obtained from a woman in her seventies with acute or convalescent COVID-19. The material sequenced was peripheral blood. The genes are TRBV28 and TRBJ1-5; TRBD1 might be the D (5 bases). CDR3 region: CASRSGRAYSNQPQHF. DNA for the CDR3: TGTGCCAGCAGGTCGGGCAGGGCCTATAGCAATCAGCCCCAGCATTTT.